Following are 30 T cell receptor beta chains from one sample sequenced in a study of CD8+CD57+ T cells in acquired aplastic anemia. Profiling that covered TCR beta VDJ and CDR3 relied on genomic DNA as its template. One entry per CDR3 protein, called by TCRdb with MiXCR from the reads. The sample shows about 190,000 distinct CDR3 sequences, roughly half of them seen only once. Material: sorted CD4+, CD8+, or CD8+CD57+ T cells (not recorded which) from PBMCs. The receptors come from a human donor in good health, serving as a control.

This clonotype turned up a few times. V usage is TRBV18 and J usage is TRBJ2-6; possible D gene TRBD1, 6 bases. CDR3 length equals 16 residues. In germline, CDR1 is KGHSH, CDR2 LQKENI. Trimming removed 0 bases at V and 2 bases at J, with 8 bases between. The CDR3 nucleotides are TGTGCCAGCTCACCACCGACAGGTCCTGGGGCCAACGTCCTGACTTTC. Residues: CASSPPTGPGANVLTF.

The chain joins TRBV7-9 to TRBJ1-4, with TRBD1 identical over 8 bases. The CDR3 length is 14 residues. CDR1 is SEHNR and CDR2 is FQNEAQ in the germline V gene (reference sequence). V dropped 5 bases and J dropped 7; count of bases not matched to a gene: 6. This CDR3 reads CASSPRDRTEKLFF. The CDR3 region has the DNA TGTGCCAGCAGCCCACGGGACAGGACTGAAAAACTGTTTTTT.

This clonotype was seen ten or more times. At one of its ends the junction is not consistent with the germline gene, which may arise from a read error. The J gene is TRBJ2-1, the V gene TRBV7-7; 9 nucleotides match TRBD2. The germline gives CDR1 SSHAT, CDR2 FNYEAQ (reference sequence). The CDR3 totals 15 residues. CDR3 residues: CASSPSRGGNNEQFF. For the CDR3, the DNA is TGTGCTAGCAGCCCCTCGCGGGGGGGAAACAATGAGCAGTTCTTC.

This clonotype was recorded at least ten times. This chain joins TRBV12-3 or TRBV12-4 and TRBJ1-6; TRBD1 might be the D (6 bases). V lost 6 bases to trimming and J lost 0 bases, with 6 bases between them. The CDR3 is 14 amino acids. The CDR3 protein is CASRDSSYNSPLHF. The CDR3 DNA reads TGTGCCAGCAGGGACAGCTCCTATAATTCACCCCTCCACTTT.

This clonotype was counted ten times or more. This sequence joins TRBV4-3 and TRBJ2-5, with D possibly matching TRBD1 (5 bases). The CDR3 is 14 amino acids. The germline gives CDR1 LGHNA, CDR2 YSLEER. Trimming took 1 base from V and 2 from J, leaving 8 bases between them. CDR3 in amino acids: CASSQGGRQETQYF. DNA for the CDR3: TGCGCCAGCAGCCAAGGGGGCAGGCAAGAGACCCAGTACTTC.

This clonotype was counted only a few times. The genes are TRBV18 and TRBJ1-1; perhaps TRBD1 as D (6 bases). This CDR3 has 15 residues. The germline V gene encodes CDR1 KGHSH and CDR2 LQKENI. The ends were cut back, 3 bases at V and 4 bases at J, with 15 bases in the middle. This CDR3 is CASSPPGAVGTEAFF. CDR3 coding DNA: TGTGCCAGCTCACCTCCAGGGGCCGTCGGCACTGAAGCTTTCTTT. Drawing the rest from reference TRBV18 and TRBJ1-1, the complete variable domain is NAGVMQNPRHLVRRRGQEARLRCSPMKGHSHVYWYRQLPEEGLKFMVYLQKENIIDESGMPKERFSAEFPKEGPSILRIQQVVRGDSAAYFCASSPPGAVGTEAFFGQGTRLTVV.

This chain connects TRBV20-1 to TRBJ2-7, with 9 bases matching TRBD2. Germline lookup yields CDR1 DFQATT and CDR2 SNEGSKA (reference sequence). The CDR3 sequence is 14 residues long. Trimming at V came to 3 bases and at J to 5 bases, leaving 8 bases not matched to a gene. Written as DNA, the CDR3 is TGCAGTGCTAGGGCGGGAGGGGAGGGGCACGAGCAGTACTTC. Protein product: CSARAGGEGHEQYF.

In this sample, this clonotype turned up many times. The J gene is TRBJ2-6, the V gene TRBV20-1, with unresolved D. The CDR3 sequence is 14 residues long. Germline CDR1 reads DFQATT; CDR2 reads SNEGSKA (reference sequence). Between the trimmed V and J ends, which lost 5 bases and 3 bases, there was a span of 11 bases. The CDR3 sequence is CSASQYLGANVLTF. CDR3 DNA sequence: TGCAGTGCTTCACAGTATCTTGGGGCCAACGTCCTGACTTTC.

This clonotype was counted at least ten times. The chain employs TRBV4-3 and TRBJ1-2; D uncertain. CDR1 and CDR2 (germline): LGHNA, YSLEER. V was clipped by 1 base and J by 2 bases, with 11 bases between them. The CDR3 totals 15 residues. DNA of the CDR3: TGCGCCAGCAGCCAAGGATCCGGCGTAAACTATGGCTACACCTTC. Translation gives CASSQGSGVNYGYTF.

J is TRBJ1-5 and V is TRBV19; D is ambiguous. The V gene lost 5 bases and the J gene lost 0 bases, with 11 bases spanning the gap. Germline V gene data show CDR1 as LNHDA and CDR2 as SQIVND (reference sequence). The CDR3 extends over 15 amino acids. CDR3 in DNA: TGTGCCAGTAGTTTGTCAGGCGATAGCAATCAGCCCCAGCATTTT. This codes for CASSLSGDSNQPQHF.

The CDR3 is CASSLGQGQIDEQYF. CDR3 bases: TGTGCCAGCAGCTTAGGTCAGGGTCAGATCGACGAGCAGTACTTC. This sequence joins TRBV7-9 and TRBJ2-7, with D possibly matching TRBD1 (5 bases). V lost 1 base and J 5 bases, leaving 15 bases between the germline ends. The length of the CDR3 is 15 residues. Per germline, CDR1 SEHNR and CDR2 FQNEAQ (reference sequence).

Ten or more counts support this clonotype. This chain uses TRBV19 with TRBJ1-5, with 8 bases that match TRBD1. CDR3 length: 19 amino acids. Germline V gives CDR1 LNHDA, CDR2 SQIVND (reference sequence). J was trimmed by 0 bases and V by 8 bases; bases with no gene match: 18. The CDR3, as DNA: TGTGCCAGTGCCTATCTCTCCGGGACAGGCGTTAATAGCAATCAGCCCCAGCATTTT. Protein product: CASAYLSGTGVNSNQPQHF.

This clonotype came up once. Written as DNA, the CDR3 is TGTGCCATTAACACAGGGGCGTCGAACACTGAAGCTTTCTTT. The encoded protein is CAINTGASNTEAFF. The gene calls are TRBV10-3 and TRBJ1-1, with 7 nucleotides matching TRBD1. The CDR3 length is 14 residues. After removal of 9 bases from V and 1 base from J, the junction contained 8 bases not matched to a gene. Germline CDR1 reads ENHRY; CDR2 reads SYGVKD.

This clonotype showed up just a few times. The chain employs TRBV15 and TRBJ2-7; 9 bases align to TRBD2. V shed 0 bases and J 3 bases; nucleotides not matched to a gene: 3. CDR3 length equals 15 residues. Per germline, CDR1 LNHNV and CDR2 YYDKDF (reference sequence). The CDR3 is CATSRDPSGDYEQYF. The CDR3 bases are TGTGCCACCAGCAGAGATCCTAGCGGGGACTACGAGCAGTACTTC.

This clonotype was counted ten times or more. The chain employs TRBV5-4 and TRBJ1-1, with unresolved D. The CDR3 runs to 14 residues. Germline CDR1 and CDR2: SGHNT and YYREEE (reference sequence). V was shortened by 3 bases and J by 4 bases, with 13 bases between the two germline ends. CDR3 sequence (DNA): TGTGCCAGCAGCTCTACCGGGGTTGCCACTGAAGCTTTCTTT. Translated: CASSSTGVATEAFF.

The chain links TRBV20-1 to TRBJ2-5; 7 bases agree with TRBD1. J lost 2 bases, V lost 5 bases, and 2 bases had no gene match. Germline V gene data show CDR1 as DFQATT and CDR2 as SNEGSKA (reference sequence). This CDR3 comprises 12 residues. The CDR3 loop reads CSARTGQETQYF. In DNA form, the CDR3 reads TGCAGTGCTCGGACAGGACAAGAGACCCAGTACTTC.

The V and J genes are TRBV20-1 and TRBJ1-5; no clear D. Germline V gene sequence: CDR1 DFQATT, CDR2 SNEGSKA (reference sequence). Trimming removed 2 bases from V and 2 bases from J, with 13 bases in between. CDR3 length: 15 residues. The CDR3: CSARSSRGRNQPQHF. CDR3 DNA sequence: TGCAGTGCTAGATCCTCCCGCGGTCGCAATCAGCCCCAGCATTTT.

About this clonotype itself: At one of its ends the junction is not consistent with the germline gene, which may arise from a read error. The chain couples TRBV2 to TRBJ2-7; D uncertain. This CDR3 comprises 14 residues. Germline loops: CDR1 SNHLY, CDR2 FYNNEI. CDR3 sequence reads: CASSDTAIRPTQDF. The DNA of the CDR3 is TGTGCCAGCAGTGATACGGCCATCCGACCGACTCAGGACTTC.

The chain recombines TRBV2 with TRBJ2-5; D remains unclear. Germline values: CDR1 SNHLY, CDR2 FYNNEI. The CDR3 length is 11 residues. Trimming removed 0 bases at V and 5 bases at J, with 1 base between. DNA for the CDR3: TGTGCCAGCAGTGAAGCTGAGACCCAGTACTTC. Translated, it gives CASSEAETQYF.

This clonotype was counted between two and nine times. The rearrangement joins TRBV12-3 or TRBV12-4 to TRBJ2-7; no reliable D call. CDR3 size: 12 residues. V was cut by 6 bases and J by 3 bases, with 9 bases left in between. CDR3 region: CASSRGHYEQYF. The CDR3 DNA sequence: TGTGCCAGCAGCCGCGGCCACTACGAGCAGTACTTC.

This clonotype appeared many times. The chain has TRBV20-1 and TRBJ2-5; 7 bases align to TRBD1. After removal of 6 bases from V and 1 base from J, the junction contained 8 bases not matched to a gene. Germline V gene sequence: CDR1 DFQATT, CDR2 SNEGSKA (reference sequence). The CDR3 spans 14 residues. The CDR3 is CSARLTGSQETQYF. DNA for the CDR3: TGCAGTGCGCGCCTGACAGGGAGCCAAGAGACCCAGTACTTC.

The CDR3, as DNA: TGTGCCAGCAGCTTAGTACGGGGAGGTGGAGTTTCCTACAATGAGCAGTTCTTC. Translated: CASSLVRGGGVSYNEQFF. The rearrangement links TRBV7-9 to TRBJ2-1; weak D call: TRBD2 (6 bases). The CDR3 totals 18 residues. Deletions cut 1 base from V and 1 base from J, with 17 bases between. The germline gives CDR1 SEHNR, CDR2 FQNEAQ (reference sequence).

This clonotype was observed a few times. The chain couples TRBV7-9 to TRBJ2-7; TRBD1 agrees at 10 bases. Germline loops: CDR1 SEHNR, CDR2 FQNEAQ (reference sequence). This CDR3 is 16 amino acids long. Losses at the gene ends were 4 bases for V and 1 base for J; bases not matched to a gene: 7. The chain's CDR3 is CASSSTGQGVSYEQYV. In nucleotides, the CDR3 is TGTGCCAGCAGCTCGACCGGACAGGGGGTTTCCTACGAGCAGTACGTC.

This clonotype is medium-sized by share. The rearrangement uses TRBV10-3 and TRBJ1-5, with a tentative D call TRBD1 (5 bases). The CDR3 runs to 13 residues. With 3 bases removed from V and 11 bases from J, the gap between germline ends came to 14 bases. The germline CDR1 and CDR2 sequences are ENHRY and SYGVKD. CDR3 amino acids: CAISDQGGESQHF. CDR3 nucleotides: TGTGCCATCAGTGACCAGGGAGGGGAGTCCCAGCATTTT.

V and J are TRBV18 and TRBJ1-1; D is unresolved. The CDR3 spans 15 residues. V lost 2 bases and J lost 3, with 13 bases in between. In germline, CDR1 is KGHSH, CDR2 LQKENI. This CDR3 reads CASSPEDFVDTEAFF. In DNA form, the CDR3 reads TGTGCCAGCTCACCAGAGGATTTCGTGGACACTGAAGCTTTCTTT. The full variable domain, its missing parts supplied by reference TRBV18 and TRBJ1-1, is NAGVMQNPRHLVRRRGQEARLRCSPMKGHSHVYWYRQLPEEGLKFMVYLQKENIIDESGMPKERFSAEFPKEGPSILRIQQVVRGDSAAYFCASSPEDFVDTEAFFGQGTRLTVV.

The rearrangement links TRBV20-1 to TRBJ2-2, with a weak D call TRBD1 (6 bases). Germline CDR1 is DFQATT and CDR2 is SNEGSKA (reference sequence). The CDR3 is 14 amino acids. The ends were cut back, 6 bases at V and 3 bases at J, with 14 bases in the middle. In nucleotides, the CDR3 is TGCAGTGCGAGAACAGGGCCTTACACCGGGGAGCTGTTTTTT. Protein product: CSARTGPYTGELFF.

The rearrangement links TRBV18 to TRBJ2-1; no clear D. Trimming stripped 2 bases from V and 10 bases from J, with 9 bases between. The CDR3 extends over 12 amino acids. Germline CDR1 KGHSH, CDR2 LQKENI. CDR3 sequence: CASSPGVKEQFF. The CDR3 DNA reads TGTGCCAGCTCACCAGGCGTGAAGGAGCAGTTCTTC.

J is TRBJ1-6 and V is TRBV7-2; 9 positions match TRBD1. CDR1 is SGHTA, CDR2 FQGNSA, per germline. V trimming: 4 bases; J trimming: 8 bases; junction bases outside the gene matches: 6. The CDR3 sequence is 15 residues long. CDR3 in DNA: TGTGCCAGCAGCTCACGACAGGGGGGGGATTCACCCCTCCACTTT. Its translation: CASSSRQGGDSPLHF.

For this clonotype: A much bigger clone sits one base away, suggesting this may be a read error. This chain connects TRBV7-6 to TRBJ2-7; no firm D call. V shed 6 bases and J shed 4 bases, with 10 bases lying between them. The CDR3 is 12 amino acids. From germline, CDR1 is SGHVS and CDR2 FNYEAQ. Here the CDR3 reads CASSSFLYEQYF. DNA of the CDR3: TGTGCCAGCAGTTCATTTTTATACGAGCAGTACTTC.

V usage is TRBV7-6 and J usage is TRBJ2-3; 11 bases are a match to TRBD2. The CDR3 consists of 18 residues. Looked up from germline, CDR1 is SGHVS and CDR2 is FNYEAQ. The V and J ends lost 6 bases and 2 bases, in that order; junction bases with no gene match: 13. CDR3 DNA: TGTGCCAGCAGTCGGACAGGGGCTAGCGGGGGGTCCACAGATACGCAGTATTTT. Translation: CASSRTGASGGSTDTQYF.